This is a list of T cell receptor beta chains from one sample in a study of T-cell reconstitution after alpha-beta-depleted transplantation in children. TCRdb reprocessed the PCR reads via MiXCR and lists one record per CDR3 protein. The sample lists roughly 240,000 distinct CDR3 sequences; around 7.5% were seen once. The source material was PBMCs, mostly from graft donor cells, sampled 180 days after TCRalphabeta/CD19-depleted stem cell transplant. Receptors were obtained from a male patient between 10 and 17 years old who had a stem cell transplant for acute lymphoblastic leukemia, so the T cells may come from the graft donor. Each CDR3 is given with its conserved first and last residue. Each record gives: V gene, J gene, CDR3 protein.

>TRBV5-1|TRBJ2-2
CASSLHRLAGDTGELFF
>TRBV29-1|TRBJ2-1
CSVSRAGNEQFF
>TRBV20-1|TRBJ2-1
CSATQDRCLYCEQFF
>TRBV6-5|TRBJ1-5
CASSSSGSWNQPQHF
>TRBV10-2|TRBJ1-2
CASSETTGVGGYTF
>TRBV28|TRBJ1-2
CASSFAGGANYGYTF
>TRBV7-9|TRBJ2-3
CASSPPAGFTDTQYF
>TRBV20-1|TRBJ2-7
CSGVGDSYEQYF
>TRBV7-9|TRBJ2-5
CASGASATKTQYF
>TRBV12-3/TRBV12-4|TRBJ1-1
CASIWGTEAFF
>TRBV12-3/TRBV12-4|TRBJ1-4
CASSARRGTGEKLFF
>TRBV7-2|TRBJ2-3
CASSLDGRGGVDTQYF
>TRBV24-1|TRBJ2-1
CATSASGGLSYNEQFF
>TRBV2|TRBJ1-6
CASSYGRNNSPLHF
>TRBV28|TRBJ2-7
CASSEPGQLSYEQYF
>TRBV6-6|TRBJ2-7
CASKYGDYEQYF
>TRBV4-3|TRBJ1-4
CASSQETAAGEKLFF
>TRBV4-1|TRBJ2-7
CASSQEQNWDEQYF
>TRBV25-1|TRBJ2-3
CATRPYLSTDTQYF
>TRBV5-1|TRBJ2-7
CASSLQEGYEQYF
>TRBV7-9|TRBJ2-3
CASSLALAGVGTDTQYF
>TRBV20-1|TRBJ2-7
CSANRGVWGAYEQYF
>TRBV27|TRBJ1-1
CASSFYAGGITEAFF
>TRBV7-6|TRBJ1-3
CASSSMGQWSGNTIYF
>TRBV29-1|TRBJ2-1
CSVQWREFGNEQFF
>TRBV4-3|TRBJ2-2
CASSQAWAGLNTGELFF
>TRBV7-8|TRBJ2-1
CASSFSPRDSPYNEQFF
>TRBV2|TRBJ2-3
CALSSYTPGTSRADTQYF
>TRBV5-1|TRBJ2-1
CASSLPRLGPNEQFF
>TRBV19|TRBJ2-1
CASLAGPHEQFF
>TRBV12-3/TRBV12-4|TRBJ2-7
CASTNMPYEQYF
>TRBV12-3/TRBV12-4|TRBJ2-7
CASSFTGPDYEQYF
>TRBV29-1|TRBJ1-1
CSVAGVTEAFF
>TRBV7-3|TRBJ2-1
CASSLKSNPFGNEQFF
>TRBV7-3|TRBJ2-2
CASSLEGTMPTGELFF
>TRBV29-1|TRBJ1-2
CSVPTGLYGYTF
>TRBV7-2|TRBJ2-7
CASSLSSGGTYEQYF
>TRBV7-9|TRBJ2-1
CASSSFRNEQFF
>TRBV27|TRBJ2-1
CASSWTSVNEQFF